The subject of this entry is one T cell receptor beta chain. Other DNA sequences in this specimen translate into the identical CDR3. Repertoires were sampled repeatedly during chemoradiotherapy. This sample was included in a study of chemoradiotherapy in HPV16-positive cancers. Using immunoSEQ multiplex PCR, the repertoire was profiled, and TCRdb retains in-frame clones only, with some absent. The sample has more than 5,500 clones, about 88% seen once. Germline V CDR1 and CDR2: SEHNR, FQNEAQ (reference sequence). The V segment lost 3 bases and the J segment 4 bases; nucleotides outside the gene matches: 2. The CDR3 is 15 residues long.

This chain connects TRBV7-9 to TRBJ2-1; 11 bases line up with TRBD2. This clonotype originated in a human donor with HPV-associated anogenital cancer. The sequences come from tumor tissue, collected from a patient who underwent chemoradiotherapy. Here the CDR3 reads CASSLTSGTYNEQFF. The CDR3, as DNA: TGTGCCAGCAGCTTGACTAGCGGGACGTACAATGAGCAGTTCTTC.